This TCR beta chain was identified during a study of radiotherapy plus CTLA-4 blockade in lung cancer. As for the study in general: Among patients, approximately 17% showed objective responses, and approximately 29% had disease control.

Study results and caveats: In blood, after radiotherapy plus ipilimumab, tumor-derived TCR clones expanded. Early clonal dynamics of blood T cells, together with interferon-beta, were reported as the best response predictor.

With 5 bases removed from V and 4 bases from J, the gap between germline ends came to 14 bases. The CDR3 has 14 amino acids. Germline assignment: CDR1 MDHEN and CDR2 SYDVKM. Sequenced by immunoSEQ multiplex PCR; TCRdb stores in-frame clones only, minus some. The profile covers over 60,000 clones, with 87% appearing a single time and 35% to 45% taken by the ten largest. With ipilimumab providing CTLA-4 blockade, focal radiation was administered to patients who had chemo-refractory metastatic non-small-cell lung cancer. Turning to this clone: The antigen is unknown.

The specimen was peripheral blood, collected from a patient treated with radiotherapy plus ipilimumab. V and J are TRBV28 and TRBJ1-2; possible D gene TRBD1, 6 bases. This sequence originates from a human donor with non-small cell lung cancer that progressed on radiotherapy plus ipilimumab. The CDR3 sequence is CASSPGGAGYGYTF. In nucleotides, the CDR3 is TGTGCCAGCAGTCCTGGGGGGGCTGGCTATGGCTACACCTTC.